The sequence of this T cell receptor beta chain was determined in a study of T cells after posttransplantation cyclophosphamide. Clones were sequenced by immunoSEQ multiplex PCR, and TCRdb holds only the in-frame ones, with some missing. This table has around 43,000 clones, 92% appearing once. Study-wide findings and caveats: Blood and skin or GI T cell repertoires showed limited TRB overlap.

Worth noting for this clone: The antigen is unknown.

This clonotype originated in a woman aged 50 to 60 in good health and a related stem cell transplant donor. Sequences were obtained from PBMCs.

The CDR3 protein is CASGSGLGMNEQFF. The CDR3 DNA reads TGTGCTAGTGGTTCCGGACTAGGGATGAATGAGCAGTTCTTC. V and J are TRBV12-5 and TRBJ2-1; 7 bases fit TRBD2. The CDR3 sequence is 14 residues long. V trimming: 4 bases; J trimming: 7 bases; junction bases outside the gene matches: 7. Germline V gives CDR1 LGHNT, CDR2 FRNRAP. The whole variable domain, filled in from reference TRBV12-5 and TRBJ2-1, reads DARVTQTPRHKVTEMGQEVTMRCQPILGHNTVFWYRQTMMQGLELLAYFRNRAPLDDSGMPKDRFSAEMPDATLATLKIQPSEPRDSAVYFCASGSGLGMNEQFFGPGTRLTVL.